The 28 T cell receptor beta chains below come from one sample, sequenced in a study of technical replicates of blood from a few donors (dated by TCRdb to about 2017). The library came from the immunoSEQ multiplex PCR assay. The source is immuneACCESS, and TCRdb retained only in-frame sequences with V and J called. Part of the clones is not carried over; for the studies checked, unresolved V genes explain less than half of this, and the remainder is unexplained. The sample contains about 85,000 clones, roughly 94% of them found a single time. The ten most abundant clones make up 0.25% of the sample. The specimen was T cells isolated from PBMCs. The receptors stem from a human donor in good health.

The genes are TRBV4-1 and TRBJ1-1; tentative D call: TRBD1 (5 bases). Trimming shortened V by 8 bases and J by 10 bases, and 20 bases separated the two germline ends. Germline V lookup: CDR1 MGHRA, CDR2 YSYEKL. The CDR3 runs to 13 residues. CDR3 loop: CASQSGWTKGAFF. Written as DNA, the CDR3 is TGCGCCAGCCAATCAGGGTGGACTAAAGGAGCTTTCTTT.

The gene calls are TRBV5-1 and TRBJ2-6; D is uncertain. V shed 4 bases and J shed 0 bases, with 8 bases lying between them. From germline, CDR1 is SGHRS and CDR2 YFSETQ. The CDR3 contains 15 residues. This CDR3 is CASSPTDSGANVLTF. The DNA of the CDR3 is TGCGCCAGCAGCCCCACAGACTCTGGGGCCAACGTCCTGACTTTC.

The chain uses TRBV28 and TRBJ1-2; 9 bases map to TRBD1. Per the germline V gene, CDR1 is MDHEN and CDR2 is SYDVKM. Trimming took 2 bases from V and 5 from J; bases not matched to a gene: 6. The CDR3 covers 15 residues. Here the CDR3 reads CASSLRYRGQYGYTF. The CDR3 bases are TGTGCCAGCAGTTTACGCTACAGGGGGCAGTATGGCTACACCTTC.

The J gene is TRBJ1-1, the V gene TRBV30; tentative D call: TRBD1 (5 bases). The CDR3 extends over 14 amino acids. The germline V gene has CDR1 GTSNPN and CDR2 SVGIG (reference sequence). V dropped 5 bases and J dropped 3 bases, with 16 bases sitting between them. The CDR3 here is CAWSPGFGYTEAFF. The CDR3 bases are TGTGCCTGGTCGCCAGGGTTCGGTTACACTGAAGCTTTCTTT. The whole variable domain, filled in from reference TRBV30 and TRBJ1-1, reads SQTIHQWPATLVQPVGSPLSLECTVEGTSNPNLYWYRQAAGRGLQLLFYSVGIGQISSEVPQNLSASRPQDRQFILSSKKLLLSDSGFYLCAWSPGFGYTEAFFGQGTRLTVV.

The rearrangement joins TRBV30 to TRBJ1-2, with 8 bases identical to TRBD1. The CDR3 loop spans 14 amino acids. Germline assignment: CDR1 GTSNPN and CDR2 SVGIG (reference sequence). Trimming cost V 4 bases and J 4 bases; bases outside gene matches: 8. This CDR3 reads CAWTVDRGSYGYTF. The CDR3 DNA reads as TGTGCCTGGACCGTCGACAGGGGATCCTATGGCTACACCTTC.

The chain combines TRBV2 with TRBJ2-7, with a possible D match to TRBD2 (5 bases). Trimming shortened V by 4 bases and J by 11 bases, and 12 bases separated the two germline ends. The CDR3 has 11 residues. Germline V gives CDR1 SNHLY, CDR2 FYNNEI. CDR3 DNA sequence: TGTGCCAGCAGTGGAGACGGGGATGAGTACTTC. Amino acids: CASSGDGDEYF.

V is TRBV7-6 and J is TRBJ2-7; a possible D gene is TRBD1 (5 bases). The CDR3 is made up of 15 amino acids. The V end lost 1 base, the J end lost 5 bases, and 15 bases lay between the germline ends. The germline gives CDR1 SGHVS, CDR2 FNYEAQ. CDR3 nucleotides: TGTGCCAGCAGCTTAGGGCAGGGTTTGTCCAACGAGCAGTACTTC. Protein product: CASSLGQGLSNEQYF.

The chain links TRBV27 to TRBJ2-3; D gene ambiguous. CDR1 and CDR2 (germline): MNHEY, SMNVEV (reference sequence). This CDR3 is built from 14 residues. The V and J ends lost 0 bases and 6 bases respectively, with 10 bases between them. For the CDR3, the DNA is TGTGCCAGCAGTTTATCACCAGGTCCGGATACGCAGTATTTT. Protein product: CASSLSPGPDTQYF.

V and J are TRBV27 and TRBJ2-1; possibly TRBD2 for D (6 bases). Trimming removed 2 bases at V and 4 bases at J, with 18 bases between. The CDR3 totals 17 residues. CDR1 and CDR2 from the germline V gene are MNHEY and SMNVEV (reference sequence). The CDR3 protein is CASSLLALEGRYNEQFF. DNA of the CDR3: TGTGCCAGCAGTTTACTGGCCTTGGAGGGGAGGTACAATGAGCAGTTCTTC.

The chain links TRBV15 to TRBJ2-4; the match to TRBD1 covers 11 bases. The CDR3 extends over 16 amino acids. The germline CDR1 and CDR2 sequences are LNHNV and YYDKDF (reference sequence). The trim removed 3 bases at V and 4 bases at J, leaving 5 bases unmatched. CDR3 region: CATSSGQGASKNIQYF. In nucleotides, the CDR3 is TGTGCCACCAGCAGTGGACAGGGGGCGTCAAAAAACATTCAGTACTTC.

The rearrangement uses TRBV14 and TRBJ2-1; the D gene is possibly TRBD1 (5 bases). This CDR3 has 14 amino acids. CDR1 SGHDN and CDR2 FVKESK come from the germline V gene. The germline V and J ends were trimmed by 4 bases and 9 bases, with 16 bases remaining between them. The CDR3 coding sequence is TGTGCCAGCAGCCGTCCAGGGTTTGGTAGTGAGCAGTTCTTC. Its translation is CASSRPGFGSEQFF.

Only a few counts were recorded for this clone. The chain couples TRBV7-6 to TRBJ2-4, with no clear D. Trimming removed 5 bases at V and 0 bases at J, with 14 bases between. CDR1 and CDR2 (germline): SGHVS, FNYEAQ. The CDR3 is 16 residues long. This CDR3 reads CASSPRLSLAKNIQYF. The CDR3 nucleotides read TGTGCCAGCAGCCCCCGCTTGAGTCTAGCCAAAAACATTCAGTACTTC. Full variable domain (missing parts from reference TRBV7-6 and TRBJ2-4): GAGVSQSPRYKVTKRGQDVALRCDPISGHVSLYWYRQALGQGPEFLTYFNYEAQQDKSGLPNDRFSAERPEGSISTLTIQRTEQRDSAMYRCASSPRLSLAKNIQYFGAGTRLSVL.

The chain employs TRBV30 and TRBJ2-3; D is uncertain. The CDR3 runs to 14 residues. The V gene's germline CDR1 is GTSNPN and CDR2 SVGIG (reference sequence). Trimming removed 1 base from V and 0 bases from J, with 8 bases in between. The CDR3: CAWSGSSSTDTQYF. Written as DNA, the CDR3 is TGTGCCTGGAGTGGGAGCTCAAGCACAGATACGCAGTATTTT.

By sample share, this clone is medium-sized. The chain combines TRBV9 with TRBJ2-7; 9 bases line up with TRBD2. In germline, CDR1 is SGDLS, CDR2 YYNGEE. V lost 0 bases, J lost 3 bases, and 4 bases stayed unmatched. This CDR3 comprises 15 residues. The CDR3 DNA sequence: TGTGCCAGCAGCGTAGCTGGCGGGGGGGGCTACGAGCAGTACTTC. As protein: CASSVAGGGGYEQYF.

This clone was picked up one time. The chain has TRBV5-1 and TRBJ2-7; 7 bases fit TRBD2. The germline V gene encodes CDR1 SGHRS and CDR2 YFSETQ. There are 15 residues in the CDR3. Trimming at V came to 0 bases and at J to 1 base, leaving 4 bases not matched to a gene. The DNA for the CDR3 is TGCGCCAGCAGCTTGGATGGGGGGGGATCCTACGAGCAGTACTTC. This translates into CASSLDGGGSYEQYF.

This clone was counted once. CDR3 amino acids: CASTQEGTGNTIYF. CDR3 DNA: TGTGCCAGCACCCAAGAGGGTACTGGAAACACCATATATTTT. This rearrangement joins TRBV6-1 to TRBJ1-3, with D hard to call. The CDR3 runs 14 residues. Germline values: CDR1 MNHNS, CDR2 SASEGT. The ends were cut back, 7 bases at V and 2 bases at J, with 12 bases in the middle.

The rearrangement links TRBV5-4 to TRBJ1-2, with 8 bases fitting TRBD1. V lost 4 bases to trimming and J lost 8 bases; unmatched junction nucleotides: 7. Germline values: CDR1 SGHNT, CDR2 YYREEE (reference sequence). This CDR3 comprises 13 residues. CDR3 sequence: CASSLRGLGGYTF. CDR3 in DNA: TGTGCCAGCAGCCTCAGGGGGCTCGGGGGCTACACCTTC.

The V call is TRBV18, the J call TRBJ2-3; maybe TRBD2 (5 bases). V was pared by 2 bases and J by 9 bases, with 21 bases between. There are 16 residues in the CDR3. The germline V gene has CDR1 KGHSH and CDR2 LQKENI. The chain's CDR3 is CASSPRETGVQRTQYF. DNA of the CDR3: TGTGCCAGCTCACCAAGGGAGACCGGTGTTCAGAGGACGCAGTATTTT.

The CDR3 is CASSPGTSGAGELFF. CDR3 DNA sequence: TGTGCCAGCAGCCCCGGGACTAGCGGTGCCGGGGAGCTGTTTTTT. J is TRBJ2-2 and V is TRBV7-9; 11 bases align to TRBD2. Germline V CDR1 and CDR2: SEHNR, FQNEAQ (reference sequence). CDR3 length: 15 residues. J was trimmed by 6 bases and V by 5 bases; bases with no gene match: 5.

The V call is TRBV25-1, the J call TRBJ2-3; 10 bases are shared with TRBD1. V lost 3 bases and J lost 6; bases outside the gene matches: 6. There are 15 residues in the CDR3. CDR1 is MGHDK, CDR2 SYGVNS, per germline. The CDR3 protein is CASSDDRGRGDTQYF. DNA of the CDR3: TGTGCCAGCAGTGATGACAGGGGGCGCGGGGATACGCAGTATTTT.

This chain connects TRBV19 to TRBJ2-5, with D hard to call. The V and J ends lost 7 bases and 4 bases respectively, with 13 bases between them. The CDR3 is 13 amino acids. Germline CDR1 reads LNHDA; CDR2 reads SQIVND (reference sequence). Here the CDR3 DNA reads TGTGCCAGTACCCCTCGGGTAGTAGAGACCCAGTACTTC. Protein sequence: CASTPRVVETQYF.

CDR3 loop: CAIAPRQGQGGNQPQHF. CDR3 coding DNA: TGTGCCATAGCCCCGAGACAGGGCCAGGGCGGCAATCAGCCCCAGCATTTT. This chain uses TRBV10-3 with TRBJ1-5; TRBD1 agrees at 7 bases. CDR1 ENHRY and CDR2 SYGVKD come from the germline V gene. CDR3 size: 17 residues. The junction had 16 bases not matched to a gene; V was cut back by 9 bases and J by 2 bases.

The gene calls are TRBV5-1 and TRBJ2-1, with 9 bases identical to TRBD2. This CDR3 comprises 14 residues. Germline CDR1 is SGHRS and CDR2 is YFSETQ. Germline trimming cut 4 bases from V and 7 bases from J; bases unmatched to any gene: 6. This CDR3 reads CASSRRTSDNEQFF. CDR3 coding DNA: TGCGCCAGCAGCAGACGGACTAGCGATAATGAGCAGTTCTTC.

The chain's CDR3 is CASSLSPGDTQYF. DNA for the CDR3: TGTGCCAGCAGTTTATCCCCAGGAGATACGCAGTATTTT. The V gene is TRBV27, the J gene TRBJ2-3; no clear D gene. Germline CDR1 is MNHEY and CDR2 is SMNVEV (reference sequence). Trimming removed 0 bases at V and 5 bases at J, with 6 bases between. The CDR3 spans 13 residues.

The rearrangement uses TRBV9 and TRBJ1-2; D gene ambiguous. Germline V gene sequence: CDR1 SGDLS, CDR2 YYNGEE. Trimming took off 3 bases at V and 5 bases at J, with 17 bases between the two ends. CDR3 length: 15 amino acids. CDR3 coding DNA: TGTGCCAGCAGCGCAACGGCGGTGGGAGAGTATGGCTACACCTTC. Amino acid sequence: CASSATAVGEYGYTF.

The chain has TRBV19 and TRBJ1-1; D perhaps matches TRBD1 (5 bases). Trimming left V 8 bases short and J 1 base short, with 8 bases between. Germline V gene lookup returns CDR1 LNHDA and CDR2 SQIVND (reference sequence). The CDR3 has 12 amino acids. The CDR3 nucleotides are TGTGCCAGTCTCGACAGGAACACTGAAGCTTTCTTT. Protein sequence: CASLDRNTEAFF.

This chain connects TRBV7-9 to TRBJ2-5; 12 nucleotides match TRBD2. The CDR3 has 16 amino acids. CDR1 and CDR2 from the germline V gene are SEHNR and FQNEAQ (reference sequence). V lost 6 bases and J lost 5; bases outside the gene matches: 10. The CDR3 bases are TGTGCCAGCAGTCCACCTAGCGGGAGGGCCGAGGAGACCCAGTACTTC. Translating gives CASSPPSGRAEETQYF.

About this clone: Sequence at one end of the junction differs from germline and may be a read error. This rearrangement joins TRBV6-6 to TRBJ2-3; D is possibly TRBD1 (6 bases). The CDR3 loop spans 16 amino acids. The germline gives CDR1 MNHNY, CDR2 SVGAGI (reference sequence). CDR3 region: CASSYVEGHSTGTQYF. Written as DNA, the CDR3 is TGTGCCAGCAGTTACGTTGAGGGACATAGCACAGGTACGCAGTATTTT.